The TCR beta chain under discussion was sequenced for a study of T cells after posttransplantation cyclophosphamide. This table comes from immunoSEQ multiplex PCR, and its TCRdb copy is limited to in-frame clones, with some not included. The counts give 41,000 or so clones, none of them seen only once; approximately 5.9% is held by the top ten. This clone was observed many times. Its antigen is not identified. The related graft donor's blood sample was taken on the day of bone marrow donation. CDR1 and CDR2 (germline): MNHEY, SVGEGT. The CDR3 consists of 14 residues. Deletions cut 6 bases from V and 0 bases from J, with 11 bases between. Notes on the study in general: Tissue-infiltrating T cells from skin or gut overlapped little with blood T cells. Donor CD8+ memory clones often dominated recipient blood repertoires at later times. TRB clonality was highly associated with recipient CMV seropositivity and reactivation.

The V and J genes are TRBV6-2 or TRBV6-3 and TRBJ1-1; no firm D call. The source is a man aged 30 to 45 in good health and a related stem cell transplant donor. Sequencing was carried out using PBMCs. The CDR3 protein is CASSPQLLNTEAFF. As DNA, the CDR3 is TGTGCCAGCAGCCCACAACTACTGAACACTGAAGCTTTCTTT.